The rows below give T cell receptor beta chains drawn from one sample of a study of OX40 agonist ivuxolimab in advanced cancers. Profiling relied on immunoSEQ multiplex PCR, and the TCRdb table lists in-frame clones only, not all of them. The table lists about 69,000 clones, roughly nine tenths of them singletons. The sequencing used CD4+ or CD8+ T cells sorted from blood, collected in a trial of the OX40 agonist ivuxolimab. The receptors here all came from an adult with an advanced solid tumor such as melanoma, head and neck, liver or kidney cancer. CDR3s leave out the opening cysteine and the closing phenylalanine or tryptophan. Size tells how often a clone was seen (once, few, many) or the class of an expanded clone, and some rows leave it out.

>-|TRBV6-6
ASSSAGRQETQY
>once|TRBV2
ASSSTGQGSEAF
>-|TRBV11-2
ASSLGLAGLQETQY
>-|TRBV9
ASSPLRSGTGDNEQF
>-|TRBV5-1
ASSRQGMDYTGELF
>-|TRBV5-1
ASSGQGLAGYEQY
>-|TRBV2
ASVITYGDQPQH
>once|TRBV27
ASAGREGNSYNEQF
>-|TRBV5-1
ASSSGLAGPNEQF
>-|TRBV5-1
ASSPGTVPYEQY
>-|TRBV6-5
ASSYSRTTHTQY
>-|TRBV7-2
ASSLGSGYGYT
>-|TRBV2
ASRGTGVLLH
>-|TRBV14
ASSPRTGLMNTEAF
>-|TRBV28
ASSLLRGLSNQPQH
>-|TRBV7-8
ASSLVVSAGYNTGELF
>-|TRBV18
ASSPAGTGASGYT
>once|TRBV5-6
ASSLGGQEDNEQF
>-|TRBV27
ASSLSKSQGGNQPQH
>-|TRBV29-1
SVGWDSRTHSPLH
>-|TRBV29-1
SVDWSTDTQY
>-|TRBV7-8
ASSLDTREKLF
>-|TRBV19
ASSPRSGLGEQY
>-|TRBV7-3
ASSPAPHPQRSLQEQY
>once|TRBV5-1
ASSPIQGSNYGYT
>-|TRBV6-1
ASHSGSGNTIY
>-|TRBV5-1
ASSPGRGLASDTQY
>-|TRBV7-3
ASSPLAGVRTGELF
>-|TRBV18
ASSPPVLGTNTGELF
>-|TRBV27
ASSRGRTEAF
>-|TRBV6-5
ASSYSWAQAGNTIY
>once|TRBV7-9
ASSLYTDSYEQY
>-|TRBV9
ASSSRGGFDTEAF
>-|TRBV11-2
ASSGDRVSGYT
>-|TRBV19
ASKLGGPVYGYT
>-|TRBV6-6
ASRLPGQYTGELF
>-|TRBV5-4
ASSLAQGQVNTEAF
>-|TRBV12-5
ASGLQGQRFETQY
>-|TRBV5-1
ASSNLAANNEQF
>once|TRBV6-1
ASSRGQGSYEQY
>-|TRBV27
ASSLLGQGLRVLT
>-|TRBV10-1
ASSVQRVAGGVNEQF